Below are 9 T cell receptor beta chains sequenced from a single sample in a study of human T cells and chemical hapten exposure. The sample's time point: patch test 2, 6 weeks after DPC sensitization. Indicated treatment: therapeutic diphenylcyclopropenone sensitization with weekly scalp DPC. TCRdb reprocessed the RACE reads via MiXCR and lists one record per CDR3 protein. Of roughly 150,000 distinct CDR3 sequences in the sample, over 9.5% are singletons; the top ten hold 1.3% to 1.5%. Sequenced material: whole blood, taken in connection with sensitization to the hapten diphenylcyclopropenone (DPC). The receptor set was obtained from a woman in her fifties or sixties with alopecia areata. Some clones in this sample may be carry-over from other donors' samples.

The chain uses TRBV3-1 and TRBJ2-7; maybe TRBD1 (6 bases). V lost 0 bases and J lost 4, with 10 bases in between. Germline CDR1 LGHDT, CDR2 YNNKEL (reference sequence). CDR3 length: 14 residues. The CDR3: CASSQDPQGYEQYF. CDR3 in DNA: TGTGCCAGCAGCCAAGATCCACAGGGATACGAGCAGTACTTC.

This clonotype occurred once. It may be a read error: a sequence one base away is much more abundant. The rearrangement uses TRBV28 and TRBJ2-4, with D unclear. CDR1 is MDHEN and CDR2 is SYDVKM in the germline V gene. V lost 6 bases, J lost 5 bases, and 14 bases lay in between. The CDR3 consists of 14 residues. The CDR3 DNA follows: TGTGCCAGCAGCCCTACAGACGCCGAAAACATTCAGTACTTC. Protein product: CASSPTDAENIQYF.

This clonotype was detected many times. This chain uses TRBV6-2 or TRBV6-3 with TRBJ2-3; D gene ambiguous. V was clipped by 4 bases and J by 1 base, with 12 bases between them. The germline V gene encodes CDR1 MNHEY and CDR2 SVGEGT. The CDR3 is 15 residues long. CDR3: CASSSQVRRTDTQYF. The CDR3 DNA reads TGTGCCAGCAGTTCGCAGGTCCGCCGCACAGATACGCAGTATTTT.

This clonotype was detected a few times. The gene calls are TRBV9 and TRBJ2-2; D might be TRBD2 (6 bases). V lost 4 bases to trimming and J lost 1 base, with 14 bases between them. CDR3 size: 16 residues. Looked up from germline, CDR1 is SGDLS and CDR2 is YYNGEE. As DNA, the CDR3 is TGTGCCAGCAGCACGAAGGGGCGGGGGAACACCGGGGAGCTGTTTTTT. Translated: CASSTKGRGNTGELFF. Variable domain in full (rest from reference TRBV9 and TRBJ2-2): DSGVTQTPKHLITATGQRVTLRCSPRSGDLSVYWYQQSLDQGLQFLIQYYNGEERAKGNILERFSAQQFPDLHSELNLSSLELGDSALYFCASSTKGRGNTGELFFGEGSRLTVL.

This clonotype was seen more than once but under ten times. The rearrangement links TRBV24-1 to TRBJ2-5, with no clear D. The CDR3 sequence is 14 residues long. V gave up 3 bases and J gave up 3 bases, with 10 bases separating them. CDR1 is KGHDR, CDR2 SFDVKD, per germline. Here the CDR3 reads CATSDKVAEETQYF. The CDR3 bases are TGTGCCACCAGTGATAAGGTGGCAGAAGAGACCCAGTACTTC.

This clonotype came up many times. The gene calls are TRBV2 and TRBJ1-5; 7 nucleotides line up with TRBD1. The CDR3 totals 15 residues. From germline, CDR1 is SNHLY and CDR2 FYNNEI. Trimming at V came to 6 bases and at J to 4 bases, leaving 9 bases not matched to a gene. Here the CDR3 DNA reads TGTGCCAGCAGCTCCACAGGGGATGGGAATCAGCCCCAGCATTTT. Its translation is CASSSTGDGNQPQHF.

This clonotype has just a few counts. V usage is TRBV28 and J usage is TRBJ2-7; D perhaps matches TRBD1 (6 bases). Germline V lookup: CDR1 MDHEN, CDR2 SYDVKM. The germline V and J ends were trimmed by 6 bases and 5 bases, with 11 bases remaining between them. The CDR3 loop spans 12 amino acids. CDR3 loop: CASRVQGHEQYF. The DNA for the CDR3 is TGTGCCAGCAGAGTACAGGGCCACGAGCAGTACTTC.

This clonotype was seen a few times. This CDR3 is CASSLTLAGANEQFF. The CDR3 DNA follows: TGTGCCAGCAGTCTGACTCTAGCGGGAGCAAATGAGCAGTTCTTC. The V and J genes are TRBV6-4 and TRBJ2-1, with TRBD2 matching 10 bases. The CDR3 length is 15 residues. The junction had 8 bases not matched to a gene; V was cut back by 5 bases and J by 7 bases. From germline, CDR1 is MRHNA and CDR2 SNTAGT.

V is TRBV29-1 and J is TRBJ2-1; 7 bases are shared with TRBD2. This CDR3 is built from 16 residues. In germline, CDR1 is SQVTM, CDR2 ANQGSEA. Trimming took 3 bases from V and 4 from J; bases not matched to a gene: 12. DNA of the CDR3: TGCAGCGTTGAGTCGGGAGGAGCGGCATGTTACAATGAGCAGTTCTTC. Translating gives CSVESGGAACYNEQFF.